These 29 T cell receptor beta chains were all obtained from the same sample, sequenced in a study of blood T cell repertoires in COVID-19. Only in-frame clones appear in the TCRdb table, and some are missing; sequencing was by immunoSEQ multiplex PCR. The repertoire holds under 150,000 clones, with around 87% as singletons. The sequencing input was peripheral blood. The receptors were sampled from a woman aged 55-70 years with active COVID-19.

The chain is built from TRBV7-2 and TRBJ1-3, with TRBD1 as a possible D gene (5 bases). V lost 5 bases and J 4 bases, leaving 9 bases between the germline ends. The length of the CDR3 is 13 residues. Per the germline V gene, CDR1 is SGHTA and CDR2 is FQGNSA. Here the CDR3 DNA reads TGTGCCAGCAGCCCGGGGGAGGGAAACACCATATATTTT. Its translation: CASSPGEGNTIYF.

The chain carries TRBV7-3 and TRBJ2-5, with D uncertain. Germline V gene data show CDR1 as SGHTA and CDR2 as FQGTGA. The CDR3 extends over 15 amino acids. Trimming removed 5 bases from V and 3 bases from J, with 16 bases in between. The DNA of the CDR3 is TGTGCCAGCAGCCGAGGATTACGACGAAAAGAGACCCAGTACTTC. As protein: CASSRGLRRKETQYF.

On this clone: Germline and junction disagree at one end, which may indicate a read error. Here the CDR3 DNA reads TGTGCCGGCAGCCGGAGCGGGACAGGGGACACTGAAGCTTTCTTT. Its protein product is CAGSRSGTGDTEAFF. The chain recombines TRBV11-2 with TRBJ1-1; 10 bases match TRBD1. CDR1 is SGHAT, CDR2 FQNNGV, per germline. There are 15 residues in the CDR3.

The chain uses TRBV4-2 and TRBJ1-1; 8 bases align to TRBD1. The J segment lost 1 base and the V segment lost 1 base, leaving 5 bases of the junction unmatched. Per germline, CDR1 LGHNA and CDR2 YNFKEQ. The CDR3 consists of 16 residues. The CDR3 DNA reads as TGTGCCAGCAGCCAAGCCCCGGACAGGGAGAACACTGAAGCTTTCTTT. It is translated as CASSQAPDRENTEAFF.

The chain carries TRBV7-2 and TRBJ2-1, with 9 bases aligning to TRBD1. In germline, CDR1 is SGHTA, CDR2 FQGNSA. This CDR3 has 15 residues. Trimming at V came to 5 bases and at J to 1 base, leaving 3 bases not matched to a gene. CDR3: CASSEGQGSYNEQFF. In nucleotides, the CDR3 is TGTGCCAGCAGCGAAGGACAGGGGTCCTACAATGAGCAGTTCTTC. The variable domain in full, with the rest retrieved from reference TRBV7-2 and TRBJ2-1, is GAGVSQSPSNKVTEKGKDVELRCDPISGHTALYWYRQSLGQGLEFLIYFQGNSAPDKSGLPSDRFSAERTGGSVSTLTIQRTQQEDSAVYLCASSEGQGSYNEQFFGPGTRLTVL.

The CDR3 DNA reads as TGTGCCAGCAGGACAGTAGATGAGCAGTTCTTC. Amino acid sequence: CASRTVDEQFF. The chain recombines TRBV6-6 with TRBJ2-1; the D gene is possibly TRBD1 (5 bases). From germline, CDR1 is MNHNY and CDR2 SVGAGI (reference sequence). Trimming pared 6 bases from V and 8 bases from J, leaving 8 bases between. This CDR3 has 11 amino acids.

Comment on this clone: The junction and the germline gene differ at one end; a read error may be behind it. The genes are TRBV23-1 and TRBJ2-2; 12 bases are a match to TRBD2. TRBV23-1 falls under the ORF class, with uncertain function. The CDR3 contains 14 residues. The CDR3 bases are TGCGCCGGCAGACTAGCGGGAGTTACCGGGGAGCTGTTTTTT. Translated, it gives CAGRLAGVTGELFF.

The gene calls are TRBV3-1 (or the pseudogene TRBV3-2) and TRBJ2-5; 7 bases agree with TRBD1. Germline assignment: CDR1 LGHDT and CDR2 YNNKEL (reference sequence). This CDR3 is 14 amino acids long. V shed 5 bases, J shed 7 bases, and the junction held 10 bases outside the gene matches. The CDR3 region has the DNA TGTGCCAGCAGCTTCCCCTCCAGGGGGATGACCCAGTACTTC. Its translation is CASSFPSRGMTQYF.

Here the CDR3 reads CASSADRGHSVKFF. In nucleotides, the CDR3 is TGTGCCAGCAGTGCCGACAGGGGGCATTCGGTAAAGTTCTTC. The V gene is TRBV27, the J gene TRBJ2-1, with TRBD1 matching over 10 bases. Germline V gene lookup returns CDR1 MNHEY and CDR2 SMNVEV (reference sequence). The CDR3 sequence is 14 residues long. The V gene end was trimmed by 5 bases and the J gene end by 14 bases; junction bases not matched to a gene: 12.

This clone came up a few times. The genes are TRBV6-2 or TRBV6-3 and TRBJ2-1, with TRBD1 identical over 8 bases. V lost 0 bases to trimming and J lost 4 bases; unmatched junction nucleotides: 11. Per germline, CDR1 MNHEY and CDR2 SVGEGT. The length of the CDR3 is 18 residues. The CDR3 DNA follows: TGTGCCAGCAGTTACTCTCCTCCTACAGGGGGTCTTTACAATGAGCAGTTCTTC. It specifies CASSYSPPTGGLYNEQFF.

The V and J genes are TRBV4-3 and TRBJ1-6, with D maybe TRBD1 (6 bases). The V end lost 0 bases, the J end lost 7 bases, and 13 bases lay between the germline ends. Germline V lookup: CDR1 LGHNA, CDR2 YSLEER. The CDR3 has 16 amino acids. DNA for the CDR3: TGCGCCAGCAGCCAAGACGGCCTCAGGGGAAATTCACCCCTCCACTTT. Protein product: CASSQDGLRGNSPLHF.

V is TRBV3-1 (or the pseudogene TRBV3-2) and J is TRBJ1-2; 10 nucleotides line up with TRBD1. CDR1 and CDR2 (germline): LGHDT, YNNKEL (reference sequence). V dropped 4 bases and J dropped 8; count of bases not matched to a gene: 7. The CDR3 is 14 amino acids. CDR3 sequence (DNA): TGTGCCAGCAGCCCAGGGACAGGGGAAGGCGGCTACACCTTC. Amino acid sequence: CASSPGTGEGGYTF.

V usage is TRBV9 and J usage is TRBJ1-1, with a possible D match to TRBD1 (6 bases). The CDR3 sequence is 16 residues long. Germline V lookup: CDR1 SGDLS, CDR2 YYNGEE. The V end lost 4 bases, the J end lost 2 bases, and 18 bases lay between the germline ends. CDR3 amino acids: CASSPSWGGLNTEAFF. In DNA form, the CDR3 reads TGTGCCAGCAGCCCCTCTTGGGGGGGCTTAAACACTGAAGCTTTCTTT.

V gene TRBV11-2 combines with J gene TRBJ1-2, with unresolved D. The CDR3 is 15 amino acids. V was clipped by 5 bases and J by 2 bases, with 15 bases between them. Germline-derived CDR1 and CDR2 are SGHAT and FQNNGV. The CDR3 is CASSKLRDSNYGYTF. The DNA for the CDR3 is TGTGCCAGCAGCAAGTTACGGGATTCAAACTATGGCTACACCTTC.

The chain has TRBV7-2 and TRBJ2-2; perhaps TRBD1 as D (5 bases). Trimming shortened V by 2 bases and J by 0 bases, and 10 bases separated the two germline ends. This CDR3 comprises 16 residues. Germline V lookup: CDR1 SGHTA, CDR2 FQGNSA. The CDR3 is CASSLMAGTNTGELFF. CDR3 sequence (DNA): TGTGCCAGCAGCTTAATGGCAGGGACGAACACCGGGGAGCTGTTTTTT.

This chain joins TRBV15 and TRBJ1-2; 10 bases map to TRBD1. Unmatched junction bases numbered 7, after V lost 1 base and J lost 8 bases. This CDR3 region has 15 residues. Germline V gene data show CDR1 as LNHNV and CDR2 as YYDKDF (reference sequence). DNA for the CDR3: TGTGCCACCAGCAGAGTCCGACAGGGGGCTCGCGGCTACACCTTC. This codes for CATSRVRQGARGYTF.

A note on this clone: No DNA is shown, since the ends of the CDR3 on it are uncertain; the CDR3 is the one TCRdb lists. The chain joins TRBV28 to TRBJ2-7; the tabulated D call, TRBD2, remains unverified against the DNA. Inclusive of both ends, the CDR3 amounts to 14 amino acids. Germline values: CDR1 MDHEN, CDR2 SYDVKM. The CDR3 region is CASSSSTATYEQYF.

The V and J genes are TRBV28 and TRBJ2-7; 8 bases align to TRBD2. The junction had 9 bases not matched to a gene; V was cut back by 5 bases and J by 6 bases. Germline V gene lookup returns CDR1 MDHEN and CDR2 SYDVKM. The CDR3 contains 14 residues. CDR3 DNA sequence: TGTGCCAGCAGTCTACACAACGGGGGGGGCGAGCAGTACTTC. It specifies CASSLHNGGGEQYF. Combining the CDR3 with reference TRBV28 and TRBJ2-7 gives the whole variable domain DVKVTQSSRYLVKRTGEKVFLECVQDMDHENMFWYRQDPGLGLRLIYFSYDVKMKEKGDIPEGYSVSREKKERFSLILESASTNQTSMYLCASSLHNGGGEQYFGPGTRLTVT.

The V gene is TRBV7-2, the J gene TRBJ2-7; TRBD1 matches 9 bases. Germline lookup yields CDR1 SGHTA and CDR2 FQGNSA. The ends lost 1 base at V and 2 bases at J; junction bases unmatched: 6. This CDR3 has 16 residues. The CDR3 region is CASSLGGGTGPYEQYF. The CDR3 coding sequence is TGTGCCAGCAGCTTAGGGGGTGGGACAGGGCCCTACGAGCAGTACTTC.

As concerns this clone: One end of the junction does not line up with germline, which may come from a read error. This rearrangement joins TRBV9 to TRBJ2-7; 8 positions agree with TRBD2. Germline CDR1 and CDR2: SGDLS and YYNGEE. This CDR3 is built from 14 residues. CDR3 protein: CASSVTPSGGGYDF. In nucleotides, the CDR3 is TGTGCCAGCAGCGTTACGCCCTCCGGGGGGGGCTACGACTTC.

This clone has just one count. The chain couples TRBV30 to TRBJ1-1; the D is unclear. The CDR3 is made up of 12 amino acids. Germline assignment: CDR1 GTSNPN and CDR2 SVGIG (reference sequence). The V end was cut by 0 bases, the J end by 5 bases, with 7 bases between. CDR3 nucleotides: TGTGCCTGGAGTGTACGGGTGACTGAAGCTTTCTTT. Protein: CAWSVRVTEAFF.

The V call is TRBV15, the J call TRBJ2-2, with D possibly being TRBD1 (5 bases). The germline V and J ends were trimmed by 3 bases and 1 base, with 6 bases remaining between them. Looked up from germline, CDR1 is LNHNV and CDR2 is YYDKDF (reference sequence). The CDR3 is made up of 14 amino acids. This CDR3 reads CATSRGLNTGELFF. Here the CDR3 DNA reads TGTGCCACCAGCAGGGGGCTGAACACCGGGGAGCTGTTTTTT.

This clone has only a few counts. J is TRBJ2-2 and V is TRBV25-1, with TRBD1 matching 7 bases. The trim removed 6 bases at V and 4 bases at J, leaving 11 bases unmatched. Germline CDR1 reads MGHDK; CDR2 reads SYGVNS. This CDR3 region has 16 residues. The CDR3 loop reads CASSPTGQGFTGELFF. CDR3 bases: TGTGCCAGCAGCCCGACAGGGCAGGGGTTCACCGGGGAGCTGTTTTTT.

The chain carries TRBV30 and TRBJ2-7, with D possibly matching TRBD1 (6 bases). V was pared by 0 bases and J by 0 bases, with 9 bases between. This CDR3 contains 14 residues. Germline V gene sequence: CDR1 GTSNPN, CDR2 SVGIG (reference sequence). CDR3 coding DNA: TGTGCCTGGAGTGTACAGGGCTTCTCCTACGAGCAGTACTTC. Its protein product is CAWSVQGFSYEQYF. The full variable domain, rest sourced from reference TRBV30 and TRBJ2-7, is SQTIHQWPATLVQPVGSPLSLECTVEGTSNPNLYWYRQAAGRGLQLLFYSVGIGQISSEVPQNLSASRPQDRQFILSSKKLLLSDSGFYLCAWSVQGFSYEQYFGPGTRLTVT.

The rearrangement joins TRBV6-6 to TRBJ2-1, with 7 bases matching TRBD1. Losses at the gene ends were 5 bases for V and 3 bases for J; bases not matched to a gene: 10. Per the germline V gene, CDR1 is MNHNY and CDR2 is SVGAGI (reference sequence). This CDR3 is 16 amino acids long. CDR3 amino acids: CASSRRGQTGYNEQFF. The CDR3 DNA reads TGTGCCAGCAGTCGAAGGGGACAGACTGGCTACAATGAGCAGTTCTTC.

CDR3 coding DNA: TGTGCCAGCAGCCAAGAGTCCGGGACAGGGGCTTATAGGGCTTTCTTT. Translation: CASSQESGTGAYRAFF. The chain has TRBV4-2 and TRBJ1-1, with TRBD1 matching over 10 bases. CDR3 length: 16 amino acids. Germline values: CDR1 LGHNA, CDR2 YNFKEQ. V dropped 0 bases and J dropped 11; count of bases not matched to a gene: 12.

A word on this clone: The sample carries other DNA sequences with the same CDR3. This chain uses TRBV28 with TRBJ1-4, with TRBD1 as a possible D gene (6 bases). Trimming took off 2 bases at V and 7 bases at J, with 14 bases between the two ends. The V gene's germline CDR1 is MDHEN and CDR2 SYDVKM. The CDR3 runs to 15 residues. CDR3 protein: CASSLPTGAGEKLFF. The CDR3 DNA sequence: TGTGCCAGCAGTTTACCGACAGGTGCAGGTGAAAAACTGTTTTTT.

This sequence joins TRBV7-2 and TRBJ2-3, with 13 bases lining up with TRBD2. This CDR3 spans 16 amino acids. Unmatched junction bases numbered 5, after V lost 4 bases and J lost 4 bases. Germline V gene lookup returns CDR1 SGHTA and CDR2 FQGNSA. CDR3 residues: CASSSRLAGGADTQYF. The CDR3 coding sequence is TGTGCCAGCAGCTCAAGACTAGCGGGAGGTGCAGATACGCAGTATTTT.

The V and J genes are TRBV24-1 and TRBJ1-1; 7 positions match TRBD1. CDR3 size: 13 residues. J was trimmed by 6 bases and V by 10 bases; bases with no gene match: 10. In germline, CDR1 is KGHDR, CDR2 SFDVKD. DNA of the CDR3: TGTGCCACGCGCACAGGGGAAGTTTCTGAAGCTTTCTTT. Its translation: CATRTGEVSEAFF.